This T cell receptor (beta chain) was captured by sequencing in a study of PD-1 blockade in classical Hodgkin lymphoma. The time point here: cycle 4 day 1 (C4D1), after 6 weeks of nivolumab. All the patients suffered relapse after autologous stem cell transplantation, and brentuximab vedotin exposure differed. Here immunoSEQ multiplex PCR was the method, and the copy in TCRdb shows in-frame clones only, minus some. Of some 100,000 clones detected, approximately 94% appear once; the ten largest clones hold 2%. Trimming pared 4 bases from V and 5 bases from J, leaving 9 bases between. The CDR3 length is 13 residues. The germline CDR1 and CDR2 sequences are SGHTA and FQGTGA.

The chain joins TRBV7-3 to TRBJ2-1, with D perhaps given as TRBD1 or TRBD2 (5 bases each). Sample: peripheral blood mononuclear cells (PBMCs), taken before the fourth cycle of nivolumab. The clonotype was recovered from a human donor with classical Hodgkin lymphoma. CDR3 residues: CASSSGTDNEQFF. CDR3 DNA: TGTGCCAGCAGCTCAGGGACCGACAATGAGCAGTTCTTC.